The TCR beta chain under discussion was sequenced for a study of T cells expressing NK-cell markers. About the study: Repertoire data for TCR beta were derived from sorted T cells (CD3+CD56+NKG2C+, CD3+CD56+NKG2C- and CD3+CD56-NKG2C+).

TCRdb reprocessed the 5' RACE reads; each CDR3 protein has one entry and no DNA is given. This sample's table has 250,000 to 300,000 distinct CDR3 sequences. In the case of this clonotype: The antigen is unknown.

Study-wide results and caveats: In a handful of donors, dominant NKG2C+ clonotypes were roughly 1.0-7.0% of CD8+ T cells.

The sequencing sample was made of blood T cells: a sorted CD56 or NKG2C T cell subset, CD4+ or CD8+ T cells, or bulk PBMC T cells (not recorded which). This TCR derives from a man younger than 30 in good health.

CDR3 residues: CSARPTGRLNEKLFF. The rearrangement uses TRBV20-1 and TRBJ1-4; TCRdb returns TRBD1, unconfirmable since there is no DNA. Per the germline V gene, CDR1 is DFQATT and CDR2 is SNEGSKA (reference sequence). The length of the CDR3 is 15 residues.